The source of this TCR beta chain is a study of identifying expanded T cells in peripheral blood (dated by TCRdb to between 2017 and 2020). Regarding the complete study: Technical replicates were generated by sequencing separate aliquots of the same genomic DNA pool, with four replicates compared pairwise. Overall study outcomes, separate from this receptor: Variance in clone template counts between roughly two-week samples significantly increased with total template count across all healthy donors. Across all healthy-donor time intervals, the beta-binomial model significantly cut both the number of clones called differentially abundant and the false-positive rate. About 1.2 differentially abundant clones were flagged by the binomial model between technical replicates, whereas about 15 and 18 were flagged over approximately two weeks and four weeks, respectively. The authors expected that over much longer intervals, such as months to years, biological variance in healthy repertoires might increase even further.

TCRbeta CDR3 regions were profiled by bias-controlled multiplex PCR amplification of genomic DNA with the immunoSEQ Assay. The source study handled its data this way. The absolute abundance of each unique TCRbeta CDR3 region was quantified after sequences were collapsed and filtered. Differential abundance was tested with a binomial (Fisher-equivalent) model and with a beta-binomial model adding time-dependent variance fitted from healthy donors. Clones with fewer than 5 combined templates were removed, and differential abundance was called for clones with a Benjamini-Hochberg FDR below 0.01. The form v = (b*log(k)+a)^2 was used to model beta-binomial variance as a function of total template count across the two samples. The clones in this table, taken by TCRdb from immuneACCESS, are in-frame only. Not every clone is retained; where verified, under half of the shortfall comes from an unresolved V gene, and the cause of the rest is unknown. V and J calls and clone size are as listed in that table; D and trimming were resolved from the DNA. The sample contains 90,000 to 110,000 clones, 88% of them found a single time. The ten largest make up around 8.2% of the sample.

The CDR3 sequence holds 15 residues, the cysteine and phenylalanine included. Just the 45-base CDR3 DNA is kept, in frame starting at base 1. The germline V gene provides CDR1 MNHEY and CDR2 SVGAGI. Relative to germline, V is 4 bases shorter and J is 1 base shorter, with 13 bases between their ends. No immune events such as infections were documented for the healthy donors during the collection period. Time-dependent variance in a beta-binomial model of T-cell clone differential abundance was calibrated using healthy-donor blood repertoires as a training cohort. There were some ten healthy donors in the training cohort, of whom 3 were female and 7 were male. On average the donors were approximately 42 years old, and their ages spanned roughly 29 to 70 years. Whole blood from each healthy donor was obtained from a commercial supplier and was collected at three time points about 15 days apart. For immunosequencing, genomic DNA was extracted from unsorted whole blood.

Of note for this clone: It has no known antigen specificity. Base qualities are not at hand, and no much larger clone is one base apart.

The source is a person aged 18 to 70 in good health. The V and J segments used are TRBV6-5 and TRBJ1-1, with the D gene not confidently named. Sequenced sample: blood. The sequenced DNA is TGTGCCAGCAGTTTTCTGGGTCCAACGAACACTGAAGCTTTCTTT. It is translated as CASSFLGPTNTEAFF.